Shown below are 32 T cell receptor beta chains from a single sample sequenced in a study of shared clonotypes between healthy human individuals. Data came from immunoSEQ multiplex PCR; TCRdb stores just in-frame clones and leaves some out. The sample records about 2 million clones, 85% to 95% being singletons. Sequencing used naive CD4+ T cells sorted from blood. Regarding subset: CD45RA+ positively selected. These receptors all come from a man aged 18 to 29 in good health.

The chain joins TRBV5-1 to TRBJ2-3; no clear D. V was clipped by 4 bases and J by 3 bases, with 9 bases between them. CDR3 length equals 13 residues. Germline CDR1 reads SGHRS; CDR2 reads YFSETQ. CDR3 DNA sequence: TGCGCCAGCAGCCCCCCTGGGACAGATACGCAGTATTTT. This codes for CASSPPGTDTQYF.

CDR3 sequence reads: CASSLQGRQGREQYF. CDR3 nucleotide sequence: TGTGCCAGCAGCTTGCAAGGCCGACAGGGGCGCGAGCAGTACTTC. The J gene is TRBJ2-7, the V gene TRBV5-6; 8 bases are a match to TRBD1. CDR3 length: 15 amino acids. J was trimmed by 6 bases and V by 1 base; bases with no gene match: 9. Germline loops: CDR1 SGHDT, CDR2 YYEEEE.

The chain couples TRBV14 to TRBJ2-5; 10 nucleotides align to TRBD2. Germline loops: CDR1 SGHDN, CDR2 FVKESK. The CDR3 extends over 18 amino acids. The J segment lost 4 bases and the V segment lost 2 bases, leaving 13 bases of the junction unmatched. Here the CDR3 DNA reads TGTGCCAGCAGCCAACGATTCTACCTAGCGGGAGCAAGAGAGACCCAGTACTTC. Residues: CASSQRFYLAGARETQYF.

The CDR3 sequence is CASRDGQINYGYTF. The CDR3 region has the DNA TGTGCCAGCAGGGATGGACAAATTAACTATGGCTACACCTTC. The rearrangement links TRBV6-1 to TRBJ1-2; D possibly corresponds to TRBD1 (5 bases). This CDR3 is built from 14 residues. Trimming shortened V by 6 bases and J by 1 base, and 12 bases separated the two germline ends. Germline-derived CDR1 and CDR2 are MNHNS and SASEGT.

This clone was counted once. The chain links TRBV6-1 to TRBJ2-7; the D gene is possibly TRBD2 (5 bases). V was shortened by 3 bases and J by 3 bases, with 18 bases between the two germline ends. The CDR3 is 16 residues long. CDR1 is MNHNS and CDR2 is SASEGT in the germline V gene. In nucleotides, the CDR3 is TGTGCCAGCAGTGAGAGGGATGGTCGGCTGGACTACGAGCAGTACTTC. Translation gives CASSERDGRLDYEQYF.

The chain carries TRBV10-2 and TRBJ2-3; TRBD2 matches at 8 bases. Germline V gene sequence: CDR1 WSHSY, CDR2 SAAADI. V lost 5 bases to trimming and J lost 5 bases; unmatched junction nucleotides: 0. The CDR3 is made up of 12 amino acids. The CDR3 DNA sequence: TGCGCCAGCAGTCTAGCGGGAGATACGCAGTATTTT. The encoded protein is CASSLAGDTQYF.

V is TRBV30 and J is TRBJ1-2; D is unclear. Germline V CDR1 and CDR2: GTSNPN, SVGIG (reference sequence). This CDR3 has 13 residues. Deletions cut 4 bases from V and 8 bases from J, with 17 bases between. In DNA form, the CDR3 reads TGTGCCTGGATCCCCCCCGGGGAGTACGGCTACACCTTC. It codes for CAWIPPGEYGYTF.

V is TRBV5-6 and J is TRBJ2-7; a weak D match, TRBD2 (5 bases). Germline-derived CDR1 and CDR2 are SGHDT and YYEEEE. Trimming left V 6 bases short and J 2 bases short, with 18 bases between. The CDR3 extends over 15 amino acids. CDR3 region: CASTSQNGDTYEQYF. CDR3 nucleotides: TGTGCCAGCACCTCCCAGAACGGGGATACCTACGAGCAGTACTTC.

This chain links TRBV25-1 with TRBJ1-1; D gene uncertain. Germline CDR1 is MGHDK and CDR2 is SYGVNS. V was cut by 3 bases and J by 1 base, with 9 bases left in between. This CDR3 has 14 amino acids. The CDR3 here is CASSDPRKNTEAFF. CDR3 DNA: TGTGCCAGCAGTGACCCCCGAAAGAACACTGAAGCTTTCTTT.

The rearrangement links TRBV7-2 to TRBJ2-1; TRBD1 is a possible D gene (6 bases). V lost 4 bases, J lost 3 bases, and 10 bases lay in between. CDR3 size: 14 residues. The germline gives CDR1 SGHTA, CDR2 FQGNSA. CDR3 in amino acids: CASSSRQVYNEQFF. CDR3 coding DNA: TGTGCCAGCAGCTCTCGACAGGTCTACAATGAGCAGTTCTTC.

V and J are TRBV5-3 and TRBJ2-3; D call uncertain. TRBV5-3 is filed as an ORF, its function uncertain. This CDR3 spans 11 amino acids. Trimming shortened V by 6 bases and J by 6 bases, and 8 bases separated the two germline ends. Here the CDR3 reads CARINSDTQYF. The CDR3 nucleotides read TGTGCCAGAATCAATTCGGATACGCAGTATTTT.

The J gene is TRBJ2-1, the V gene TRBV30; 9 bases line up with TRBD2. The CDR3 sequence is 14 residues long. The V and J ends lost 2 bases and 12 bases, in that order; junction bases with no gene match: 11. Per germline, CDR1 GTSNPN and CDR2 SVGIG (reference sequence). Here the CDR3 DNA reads TGTGCCTGGAGTCTCCACCCAGCGGGAGGCCCGCAGTTCTTC. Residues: CAWSLHPAGGPQFF.

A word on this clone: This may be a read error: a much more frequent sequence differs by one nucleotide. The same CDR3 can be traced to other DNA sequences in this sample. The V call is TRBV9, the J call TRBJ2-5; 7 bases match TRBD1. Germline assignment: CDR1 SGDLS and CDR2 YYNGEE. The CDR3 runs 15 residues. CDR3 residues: CASSARDSAQETQYF. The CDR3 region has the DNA TGTGCCAGTAGCGCACGGGACAGCGCCCAAGAGACCCAGTACTTC.

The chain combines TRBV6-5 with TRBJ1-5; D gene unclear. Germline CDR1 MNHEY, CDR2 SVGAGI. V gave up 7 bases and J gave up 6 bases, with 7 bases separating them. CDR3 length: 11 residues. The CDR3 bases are TGTGCCAGCACCGGTCGTCAGCCCCAGCATTTT. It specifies CASTGRQPQHF.

The CDR3 spells CASSARDRSQPQHF. CDR3 DNA sequence: TGTGCCAGCAGTGCGAGGGACCGAAGTCAGCCCCAGCATTTT. This rearrangement joins TRBV6-1 to TRBJ1-5; maybe TRBD1 (5 bases). Germline values: CDR1 MNHNS, CDR2 SASEGT. V shed 4 bases and J shed 6 bases, with 13 bases lying between them. The CDR3 loop spans 14 amino acids.

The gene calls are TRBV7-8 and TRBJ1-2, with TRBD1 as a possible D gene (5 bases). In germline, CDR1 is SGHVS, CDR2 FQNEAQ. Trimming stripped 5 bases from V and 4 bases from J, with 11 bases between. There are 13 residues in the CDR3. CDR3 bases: TGTGCCAGCAGCCCCACGGGGGTCTATGGCTACACCTTC. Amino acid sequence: CASSPTGVYGYTF.

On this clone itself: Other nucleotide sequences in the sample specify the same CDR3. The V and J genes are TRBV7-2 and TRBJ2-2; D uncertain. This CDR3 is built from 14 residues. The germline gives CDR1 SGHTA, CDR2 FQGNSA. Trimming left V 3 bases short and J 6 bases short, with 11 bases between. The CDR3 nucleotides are TGTGCCAGCAGCTTTGGCGGTAGGGCCGGGGAGCTGTTTTTT. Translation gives CASSFGGRAGELFF.

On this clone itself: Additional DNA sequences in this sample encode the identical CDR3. The CDR3 bases are TGTGCCTGGAGTGTACAGGGACCCCAAGAGACCCAGTACTTC. The encoded protein is CAWSVQGPQETQYF. The gene calls are TRBV30 and TRBJ2-5; D perhaps matches TRBD1 (6 bases). The CDR3 is 14 residues long. With 0 bases removed from V and 1 base from J, the gap between germline ends came to 9 bases. Germline assignment: CDR1 GTSNPN and CDR2 SVGIG (reference sequence).

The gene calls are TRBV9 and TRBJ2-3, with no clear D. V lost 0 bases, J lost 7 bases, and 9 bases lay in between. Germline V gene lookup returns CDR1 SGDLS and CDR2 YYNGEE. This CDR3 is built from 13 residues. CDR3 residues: CASSVVGSNTQYF. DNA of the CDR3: TGTGCCAGCAGCGTAGTAGGTAGCAATACGCAGTATTTT.

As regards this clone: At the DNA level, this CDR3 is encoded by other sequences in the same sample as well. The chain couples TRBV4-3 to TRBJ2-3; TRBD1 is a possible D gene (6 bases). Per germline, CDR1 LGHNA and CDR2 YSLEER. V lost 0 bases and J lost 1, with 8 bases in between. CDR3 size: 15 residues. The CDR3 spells CASSQEGGGTDTQYF. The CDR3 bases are TGCGCCAGCAGCCAAGAAGGGGGTGGCACAGATACGCAGTATTTT.

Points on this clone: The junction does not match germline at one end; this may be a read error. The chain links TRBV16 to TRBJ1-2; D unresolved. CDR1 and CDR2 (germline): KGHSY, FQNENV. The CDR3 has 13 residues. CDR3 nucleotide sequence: TGTGCCAGCAGCCAATCGGCGGACCCACCCAAGTACTTC. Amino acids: CASSQSADPPKYF. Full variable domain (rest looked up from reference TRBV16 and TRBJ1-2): GEEVAQTPKHLVRGEGQKAKLYCAPIKGHSYVFWYQQVLKNEFKFLISFQNENVFDETGMPKERFSAKCLPNSPCSLEIQATKLEDSAVYFCASSQSADPPKYFGSGTRLTVV.

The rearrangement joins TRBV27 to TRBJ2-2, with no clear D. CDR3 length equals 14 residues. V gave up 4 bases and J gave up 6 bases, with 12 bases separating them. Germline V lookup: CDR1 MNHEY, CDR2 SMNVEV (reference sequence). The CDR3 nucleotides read TGTGCCAGCAGTTCAAGTCGATTCTCCGGGGAGCTGTTTTTT. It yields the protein CASSSSRFSGELFF.

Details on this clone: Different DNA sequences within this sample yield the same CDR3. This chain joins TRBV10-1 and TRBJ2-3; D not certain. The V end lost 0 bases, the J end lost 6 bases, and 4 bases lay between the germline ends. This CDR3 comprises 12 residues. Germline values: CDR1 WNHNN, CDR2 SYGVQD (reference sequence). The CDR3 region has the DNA TGCGCCAGCAGTGAGTCAAGTGATACGCAGTATTTT. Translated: CASSESSDTQYF.

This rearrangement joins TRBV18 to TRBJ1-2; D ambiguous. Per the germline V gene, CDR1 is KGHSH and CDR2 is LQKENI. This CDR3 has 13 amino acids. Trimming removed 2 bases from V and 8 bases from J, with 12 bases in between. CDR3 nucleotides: TGTGCCAGCTCACCAGGGCTGGAGAGAGGCTACACCTTC. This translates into CASSPGLERGYTF. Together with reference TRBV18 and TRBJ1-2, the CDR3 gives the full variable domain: NAGVMQNPRHLVRRRGQEARLRCSPMKGHSHVYWYRQLPEEGLKFMVYLQKENIIDESGMPKERFSAEFPKEGPSILRIQQVVRGDSAAYFCASSPGLERGYTFGSGTRLTVV.

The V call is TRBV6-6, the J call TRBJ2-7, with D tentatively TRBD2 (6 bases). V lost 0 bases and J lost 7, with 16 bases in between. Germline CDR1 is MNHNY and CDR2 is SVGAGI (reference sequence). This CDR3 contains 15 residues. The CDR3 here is CASSYSNGRGGEQYF. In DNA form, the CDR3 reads TGTGCCAGCAGTTACTCGAATGGGCGGGGAGGTGAGCAGTACTTC.

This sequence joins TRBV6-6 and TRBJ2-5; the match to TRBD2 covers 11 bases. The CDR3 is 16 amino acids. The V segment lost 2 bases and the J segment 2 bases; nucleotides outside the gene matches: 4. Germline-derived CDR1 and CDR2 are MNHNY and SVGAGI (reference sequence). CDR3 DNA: TGTGCCAGCAGTTACGGAACTAGCGGGGGTCAAGAGACCCAGTACTTC. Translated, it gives CASSYGTSGGQETQYF.

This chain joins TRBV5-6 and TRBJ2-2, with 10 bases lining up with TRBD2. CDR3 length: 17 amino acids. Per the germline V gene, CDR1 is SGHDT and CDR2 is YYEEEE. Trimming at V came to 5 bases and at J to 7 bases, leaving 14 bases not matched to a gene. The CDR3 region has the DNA TGTGCCAGCAGTGTGGGGTCCGGACTAGCGGTAAACGGGGAGCTGTTTTTT. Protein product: CASSVGSGLAVNGELFF.

The CDR3 protein is CASSTAREDTQYF. Here the CDR3 DNA reads TGTGCCAGCAGCACCGCGAGGGAAGATACGCAGTATTTT. The genes are TRBV11-3 and TRBJ2-3, with D perhaps TRBD2 (5 bases). The CDR3 sequence is 13 residues long. Germline lookup yields CDR1 SGHNT and CDR2 YENEEA. V lost 5 bases, J lost 5 bases, and 11 bases lay in between.

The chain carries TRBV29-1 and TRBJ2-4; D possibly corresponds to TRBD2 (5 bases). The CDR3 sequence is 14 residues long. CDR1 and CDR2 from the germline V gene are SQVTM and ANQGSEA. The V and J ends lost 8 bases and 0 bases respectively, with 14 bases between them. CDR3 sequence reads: CSLRTDLAKNIQYF. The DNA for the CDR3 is TGCAGCCTAAGGACGGACTTAGCCAAAAACATTCAGTACTTC.

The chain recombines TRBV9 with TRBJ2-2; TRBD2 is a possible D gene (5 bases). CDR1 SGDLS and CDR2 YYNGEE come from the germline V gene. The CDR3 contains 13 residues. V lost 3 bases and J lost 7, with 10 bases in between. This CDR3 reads CASSAFEGGELFF. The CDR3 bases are TGTGCCAGCAGCGCCTTCGAGGGCGGGGAGCTGTTTTTT.

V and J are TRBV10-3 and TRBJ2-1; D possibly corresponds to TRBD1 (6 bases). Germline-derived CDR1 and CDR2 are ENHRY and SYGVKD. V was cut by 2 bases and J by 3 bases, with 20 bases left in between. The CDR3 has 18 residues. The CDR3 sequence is CAISEAPSRAGVYNEQFF. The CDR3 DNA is TGTGCCATCAGTGAGGCCCCGTCAAGGGCAGGGGTCTACAATGAGCAGTTCTTC.

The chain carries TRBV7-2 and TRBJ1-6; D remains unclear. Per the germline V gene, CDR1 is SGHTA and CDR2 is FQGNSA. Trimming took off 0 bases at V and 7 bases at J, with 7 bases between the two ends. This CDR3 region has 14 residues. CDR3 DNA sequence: TGTGCCAGCAGCTTAGCGTTAATCAATTCACCCCTCCACTTT. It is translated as CASSLALINSPLHF. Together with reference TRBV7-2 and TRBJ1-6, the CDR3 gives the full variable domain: GAGVSQSPSNKVTEKGKDVELRCDPISGHTALYWYRQSLGQGLEFLIYFQGNSAPDKSGLPSDRFSAERTGGSVSTLTIQRTQQEDSAVYLCASSLALINSPLHFGNGTRLTVT.